These 3 T cell receptor beta chains were sequenced from one sample in a study of blood T cell repertoires in COVID-19. Clones were sequenced by immunoSEQ multiplex PCR, and TCRdb holds only the in-frame ones, with some missing. The data show hundreds of thousands of clones, roughly 84% seen once. The sequenced material came from PBMCs or T cells enriched from blood (not recorded which). Every receptor here comes from a woman aged 40 to 49 who had recovered from COVID-19.

The gene calls are TRBV9 and TRBJ1-2, with 12 bases matching TRBD1. The CDR3 totals 15 residues. Germline V gives CDR1 SGDLS, CDR2 YYNGEE. Trimming removed 4 bases from V and 4 bases from J; junction bases left unmatched: 5. CDR3: CASSPRDRGLYGYTF. DNA for the CDR3: TGTGCCAGCAGCCCCCGGGACAGGGGGCTCTATGGCTACACCTTC. Full variable domain (rest looked up from reference TRBV9 and TRBJ1-2): DSGVTQTPKHLITATGQRVTLRCSPRSGDLSVYWYQQSLDQGLQFLIQYYNGEERAKGNILERFSAQQFPDLHSELNLSSLELGDSALYFCASSPRDRGLYGYTFGSGTRLTVV.

This clone was detected a few times. The rearrangement links TRBV19 to TRBJ1-4; D is possibly TRBD1 (5 bases). The length of the CDR3 is 15 residues. The V end lost 8 bases, the J end lost 6 bases, and 19 bases lay between the germline ends. CDR1 is LNHDA, CDR2 SQIVND, per germline (reference sequence). The CDR3 nucleotides are TGTGCCAGTGGGGGGTCAGCTTATAATCATGAAAAACTGTTTTTT. It translates to CASGGSAYNHEKLFF.

This rearrangement joins TRBV5-6 to TRBJ2-7; D uncertain. This CDR3 region has 13 residues. The V end lost 2 bases, the J end lost 0 bases, and 6 bases lay between the germline ends. Germline V gives CDR1 SGHDT, CDR2 YYEEEE. As DNA, the CDR3 is TGTGCCAGCAGCTTTGAGTTCTCCTACGAGCAGTACTTC. The encoded protein is CASSFEFSYEQYF.